This T cell receptor beta chain was identified during a study of Ad26.COV2.S vaccination and SARS-CoV-2 variants (dated by TCRdb to 2020 to 2023). Looking at the study overall: The specificity and breadth of SARS-CoV-2-reactive T cell receptors after Ad26.COV2.S vaccination were assessed by TCRbeta repertoire sequencing. The TCR-sequenced set comprised around 30 samples: about 19 Ad26.COV2.S vaccine recipients, 5 placebo recipients and 8 SARS-CoV-2 convalescent individuals.

This clone has only one observation. The antigen this receptor binds is unknown. There are no base qualities to consult, and no much larger clone falls within one base. Broad study findings and their caveats: Spike-specific TCR breadth was higher in Ad26.COV2.S recipients than in placebo recipients (P = 0.0014). It was noted by the authors that total T cell responses may have been underestimated by the TCR breadth and depth analyses. Comparable non-spike TCR breadth was observed between vaccine and placebo recipients, consistent with only spike being contained in the vaccine. Substantial breadth of spike-specific CD8+ and CD4+ T cell responses was reported after vaccination.

The immunoSEQ Assay was the method used to sequence TCRbeta CDR3 regions. After extraction, genomic DNA underwent amplification by bias-controlled multiplex PCR, followed by high-throughput sequencing. Turning to the authors' computational methods: Collapsing and filtering of sequences were performed to quantify the absolute abundance of each unique TCRbeta CDR3 region. T cell fraction was estimated by normalizing TCRbeta template counts to usable DNA, which was measured by amplifying reference genes present in all nucleated cells. Repertoire TCRs were annotated as SARS-CoV-2-specific by exact matching of V gene, CDR3 amino acid sequence and J gene to a known reactive TCR set. The reference SARS-CoV-2 TCR set was derived from MIRA and filtered for enrichment in COVID-19-positive ImmuneCODE repertoires, a step that removed public or cross-reactive TCRs. Drawing on the MIRA antigens, annotated TCRs were analysed further at the level of specific ORF or position within ORF. Breadth was defined as the number of annotated unique rearrangements divided by the total number of unique productive rearrangements, and depth was defined as the summed frequency of the annotated unique rearrangements. Two-sided Wilcoxon rank-sum tests were applied when comparing TCR breadth between groups. TCRdb carries this immuneACCESS record with in-frame sequences only. Its versions omit some clonotypes, under half of them owing to an unresolved V gene in the studies checked, with the rest unexplained. V and J calls and clone size are copied from that table; D and trimming were computed from the DNA. The sample table lists about 350,000 clones, about 90% of them with a count of one. The top ten constitute around 4% of the sample.

According to the study, the label for this sample's time point signals: individuals recovered from natural SARS-CoV-2 infection. CDR1 MNHEY and CDR2 SMNVEV were looked up in the germline V gene (reference sequence). From the cysteine up to the phenylalanine, the CDR3 has a length of 14 residues. Kept here is only the CDR3 DNA, which spans 42 bases and is read in frame from base 1. V is pruned by 3 bases and J by 5 bases, leaving 6 bases of the junction without a gene match. The receptor's source is a human donor who had recovered from COVID-19. Sample: peripheral blood, taken after recovery from COVID-19. The chain couples TRBV27 to TRBJ2-7; 8 nucleotides in the junction match TRBD1. The sequenced DNA: TGTGCCAGCAGTTTTGACCAGGGGGCCAACGAGCAGTACTTC. Translated, it reads CASSFDQGANEQYF.